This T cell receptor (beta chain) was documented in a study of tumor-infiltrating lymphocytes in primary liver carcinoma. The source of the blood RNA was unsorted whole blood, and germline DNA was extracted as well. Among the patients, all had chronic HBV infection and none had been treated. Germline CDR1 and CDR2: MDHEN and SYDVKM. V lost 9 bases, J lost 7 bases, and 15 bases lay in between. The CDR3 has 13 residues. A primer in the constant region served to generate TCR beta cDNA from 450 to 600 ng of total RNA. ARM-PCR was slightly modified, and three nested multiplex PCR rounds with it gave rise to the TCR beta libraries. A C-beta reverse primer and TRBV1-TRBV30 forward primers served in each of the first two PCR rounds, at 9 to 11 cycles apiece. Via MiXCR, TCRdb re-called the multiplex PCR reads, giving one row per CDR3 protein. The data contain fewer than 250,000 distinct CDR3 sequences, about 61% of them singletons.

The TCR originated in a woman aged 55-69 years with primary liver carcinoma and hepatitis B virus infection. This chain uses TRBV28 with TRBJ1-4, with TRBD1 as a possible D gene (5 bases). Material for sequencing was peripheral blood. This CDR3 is CARRGTQGEKLFF. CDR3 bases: TGTGCCAGGCGCGGGACCCAGGGTGAAAAACTGTTTTTT.